These 15 T cell receptor beta chains came from one sample sequenced in a study of PD-1 blockade in classical Hodgkin lymphoma. Here immunoSEQ multiplex PCR was the method, and the copy in TCRdb shows in-frame clones only, minus some. The sample shows about 22,000 clones, approximately 81% of them seen only once. Following autologous stem cell transplantation, relapse occurred in every patient, and exposure to brentuximab vedotin varied. The sequencing here drew on peripheral blood mononuclear cells (PBMCs), taken before the second cycle of nivolumab. The receptor set was obtained from a human donor with classical Hodgkin lymphoma.

The chain combines TRBV19 with TRBJ1-2; D is unclear. Germline-derived CDR1 and CDR2 are LNHDA and SQIVND (reference sequence). The V end was cut by 4 bases, the J end by 4 bases, with 25 bases between. This CDR3 comprises 18 residues. The CDR3 sequence is CASSTWAHPSAERYGYTF. Here the CDR3 DNA reads TGTGCCAGTAGTACCTGGGCCCACCCCTCTGCGGAGCGCTATGGCTACACCTTC.

The V call is TRBV28, the J call TRBJ2-4, with D uncertain. With 3 bases removed from V and 3 bases from J, the gap between germline ends came to 9 bases. The CDR3 loop spans 14 amino acids. Per germline, CDR1 MDHEN and CDR2 SYDVKM. CDR3: CASSFWSGKNIQYF. The CDR3 coding sequence is TGTGCCAGCAGTTTTTGGAGTGGCAAAAACATTCAGTACTTC.

The rearrangement joins TRBV4-1 to TRBJ2-3, with 8 bases that match TRBD2. CDR3 length: 19 amino acids. The junction had 18 bases not matched to a gene; V was cut back by 3 bases and J by 4 bases. CDR1 is MGHRA, CDR2 YSYEKL, per germline. The CDR3 spells CASSHPPGASGPGADTQYF. In nucleotides, the CDR3 is TGCGCCAGCAGCCATCCCCCCGGGGCTAGCGGGCCTGGGGCAGATACGCAGTATTTT.

V usage is TRBV6-1 and J usage is TRBJ2-3; TRBD2 agrees at 8 bases. Unmatched junction bases numbered 2, after V lost 5 bases and J lost 1 base. The CDR3 runs 14 residues. CDR1 is MNHNS, CDR2 SASEGT, per germline. The DNA for the CDR3 is TGTGCCAGCAGTCCGGGAGGGGGCACAGATACGCAGTATTTT. Encoded protein: CASSPGGGTDTQYF.

V usage is TRBV11-3 and J usage is TRBJ1-2, with unresolved D. V was cut by 5 bases and J by 5 bases, with 9 bases left in between. The V gene's germline CDR1 is SGHNT and CDR2 YENEEA. This CDR3 contains 12 residues. CDR3 amino acids: CASSNPGYGYTF. The CDR3 DNA is TGTGCCAGCAGCAACCCCGGGTATGGCTACACCTTC.

V gene TRBV7-3 combines with J gene TRBJ2-2; D perhaps matches TRBD1 (6 bases). V shed 3 bases and J shed 1 base, with 9 bases lying between them. The CDR3 runs to 15 residues. Germline CDR1 and CDR2: SGHTA and FQGTGA. The CDR3 loop is CASSFKQGNTGELFF. In nucleotides, the CDR3 is TGTGCCAGCAGCTTCAAACAGGGGAACACCGGGGAGCTGTTTTTT.

This clone is labeled as medium-sized. The V gene is TRBV7-9, the J gene TRBJ1-1; 10 bases are a match to TRBD1. The germline CDR1 and CDR2 sequences are SEHNR and FQNEAQ (reference sequence). The junction had 15 bases not matched to a gene; V was cut back by 5 bases and J by 6 bases. The CDR3 totals 17 residues. CDR3 sequence (DNA): TGTGCCAGCAGCACACACGAGGACAGGGGGACGAGGTCTGAAGCTTTCTTT. It translates to CASSTHEDRGTRSEAFF. Using reference TRBV7-9 and TRBJ1-1 for the parts outside the CDR3, the full variable domain is DTGVSQNPRHKITKRGQNVTFRCDPISEHNRLYWYRQTLGQGPEFLTYFQNEAQLEKSRLLSDRFSAERPKGSFSTLEIQRTEQGDSAMYLCASSTHEDRGTRSEAFFGQGTRLTVV.

The V gene is TRBV5-1, the J gene TRBJ2-7; a weak D match, TRBD1 (6 bases). Germline CDR1 reads SGHRS; CDR2 reads YFSETQ. V was pared by 2 bases and J by 5 bases, with 20 bases between. CDR3 length equals 16 residues. In nucleotides, the CDR3 is TGCGCCAGCAGCTTCGGTTTTACCGGGACAAATGACGAGCAGTACTTC. Translated: CASSFGFTGTNDEQYF.

In this sample, this clone turned up once. This chain connects TRBV6-5 to TRBJ1-4; no reliable D call. This CDR3 region has 16 residues. The germline V and J ends were trimmed by 2 bases and 8 bases, with 18 bases remaining between them. From germline, CDR1 is MNHEY and CDR2 SVGAGI. DNA of the CDR3: TGTGCCAGCAGTTACCGGGTGACGGAATTGGGAGAAAAACTGTTTTTT. Translated: CASSYRVTELGEKLFF.

The chain couples TRBV11-2 to TRBJ2-2, with TRBD2 matching 9 bases. This CDR3 is 16 amino acids long. The ends lost 5 bases at V and 7 bases at J; junction bases unmatched: 11. The V gene's germline CDR1 is SGHAT and CDR2 FQNNGV. Written as DNA, the CDR3 is TGTGCCAGCAGCCCCCGGGTAGCGGGAGCTAACGGGGAGCTGTTTTTT. This gives the protein CASSPRVAGANGELFF.

In its sample, this clone was seen once. The V call is TRBV5-1, the J call TRBJ1-1; D remains ambiguous. Per germline, CDR1 SGHRS and CDR2 YFSETQ. V lost 1 base and J lost 1, with 14 bases in between. There are 16 residues in the CDR3. This CDR3 is CASSLSNWRKNTEAFF. The CDR3 region has the DNA TGCGCCAGCAGCTTGAGTAATTGGAGGAAGAACACTGAAGCTTTCTTT.

The chain has TRBV11-3 and TRBJ2-1; 8 bases align to TRBD1. J was trimmed by 0 bases and V by 4 bases; bases with no gene match: 2. CDR1 and CDR2 from the germline V gene are SGHNT and YENEEA. The CDR3 is 15 residues long. CDR3 region: CASSSGQGSYNEQFF. The CDR3 nucleotides read TGTGCCAGCAGCTCTGGACAGGGCTCCTACAATGAGCAGTTCTTC.

The rearrangement uses TRBV18 and TRBJ1-5, with D unresolved. Germline V gives CDR1 KGHSH, CDR2 LQKENI. V gave up 4 bases and J gave up 4 bases, with 8 bases separating them. This CDR3 spans 13 amino acids. CDR3 region: CASSRGWNQPQHF. The CDR3 coding sequence is TGTGCCAGCTCACGTGGGTGGAATCAGCCCCAGCATTTT.

This clone was seen just once. The genes are TRBV6-5 and TRBJ1-1; D gene ambiguous. Germline V gene data show CDR1 as MNHEY and CDR2 as SVGAGI. The CDR3 covers 13 residues. Trimming took off 2 bases at V and 8 bases at J, with 12 bases between the two ends. CDR3 protein: CASSYTVQAEAFF. CDR3 bases: TGTGCCAGCAGTTACACGGTCCAGGCCGAAGCTTTCTTT.

The chain combines TRBV27 with TRBJ1-5; no clear D. The CDR3 runs 13 residues. V was trimmed by 0 bases and J by 7 bases, leaving 7 bases between them. Germline V gene lookup returns CDR1 MNHEY and CDR2 SMNVEV (reference sequence). CDR3 sequence: CASSLSERQPQHF. Here the CDR3 DNA reads TGTGCCAGCAGTTTATCGGAACGACAGCCCCAGCATTTT.